Shown below are 12 T cell receptor beta chains from a single sample sequenced in a study of radiotherapy plus CTLA-4 blockade in lung cancer. Method: immunoSEQ multiplex PCR; TCRdb's copy keeps in-frame clones and lacks some. The table shows approximately 40,000 clones, with just under 75% occurring only once. The sequencing here drew on peripheral blood, taken from a patient treated with radiotherapy plus ipilimumab. These TCRs come from a human donor with non-small cell lung cancer who had stable disease on radiotherapy plus ipilimumab.

Only a few counts were recorded for this clone. The rearrangement uses TRBV2 and TRBJ1-1; no clear D. The germline V gene encodes CDR1 SNHLY and CDR2 FYNNEI. The CDR3 has 13 residues. Between the trimmed V and J ends, which lost 6 bases and 3 bases, there was a span of 11 bases. The CDR3 DNA follows: TGTGCCAGCAGATATGACACGGACACTGAAGCTTTCTTT. Protein sequence: CASRYDTDTEAFF.

This clone came up a few times. The identical CDR3 is also encoded by other nucleotide sequences in the sample. This chain connects TRBV27 to TRBJ1-2; 8 bases are a match to TRBD1. J gave up 3 bases and V 0 bases, and 3 bases lay outside the gene matches. Germline loops: CDR1 MNHEY, CDR2 SMNVEV (reference sequence). This CDR3 region has 15 residues. CDR3 in amino acids: CASSLSTRGHYGYTF. CDR3 DNA sequence: TGTGCCAGCAGTTTATCTACCAGGGGGCACTATGGCTACACCTTC.

The V gene is TRBV6-1, the J gene TRBJ1-2; D gene ambiguous. Germline CDR1 reads MNHNS; CDR2 reads SASEGT. Trimming removed 1 base at V and 2 bases at J, with 5 bases between. CDR3 size: 13 residues. CDR3 DNA: TGTGCCAGCAGTGAAGTCGTCAACTATGGCTACACCTTC. It is translated as CASSEVVNYGYTF.

The chain employs TRBV15 and TRBJ2-5; 15 bases are shared with TRBD2. The CDR3 is 24 residues long. The V and J ends lost 0 bases and 0 bases, in that order; junction bases with no gene match: 20. Germline V lookup: CDR1 LNHNV, CDR2 YYDKDF (reference sequence). The CDR3 bases are TGTGCCACCAGCAGAGAGGGGCCGGGGCAGTATGGGACTAGCGGGGGGCCCTACCAAGAGACCCAGTACTTC. It translates to CATSREGPGQYGTSGGPYQETQYF.

The chain combines TRBV7-9 with TRBJ1-6; D possibly corresponds to TRBD1 (5 bases). CDR1 is SEHNR and CDR2 is FQNEAQ in the germline V gene (reference sequence). This CDR3 contains 19 residues. V was clipped by 5 bases and J by 0 bases, with 20 bases between them. CDR3 DNA: TGTGCCAGCAGCGCCCGCAGGGCAGGAGAGAGCTCCTATAATTCACCCCTCCACTTT. It codes for CASSARRAGESSYNSPLHF.

This chain connects TRBV7-3 to TRBJ2-1; TRBD2 agrees at 7 bases. With 5 bases clipped from V and 7 bases from J, the junction kept 11 bases outside the gene matches. This CDR3 has 15 amino acids. Germline values: CDR1 SGHTA, CDR2 FQGTGA. The CDR3 DNA follows: TGTGCCAGCAGCCGCGACGGGGAGGGTAGGAATGAGCAGTTCTTC. Translation gives CASSRDGEGRNEQFF.

CDR3: CASIRGDTQYF. DNA for the CDR3: TGTGCCAGCATCAGAGGGGATACGCAGTATTTT. The chain employs TRBV2 and TRBJ2-3; tentatively, D is TRBD2 (5 bases). CDR3 length equals 11 residues. Germline V gene data show CDR1 as SNHLY and CDR2 as FYNNEI. V lost 7 bases, J lost 6 bases, and 8 bases lay in between.

A remark on this clone: Sequence at one end of the junction differs from germline and may be a read error. The chain couples TRBV6-5 to TRBJ2-7, with D perhaps TRBD1 (5 bases). Germline CDR1 MNHEY, CDR2 SVGAGI. This CDR3 is 15 amino acids long. The CDR3 is CASSYSRDDSYERYF. The CDR3 bases are TGTGCCAGCAGTTACTCCCGAGATGACAGCTACGAGCGGTACTTC.

This chain uses TRBV11-3 with TRBJ2-7, with 8 bases aligning to TRBD1. The CDR3 length is 13 residues. Germline V gene sequence: CDR1 SGHNT, CDR2 YENEEA. Losses at the gene ends were 5 bases for V and 6 bases for J; bases not matched to a gene: 6. CDR3 sequence (DNA): TGTGCCAGCAGCCTAGGACAGGGTGCCGAGCAGTACTTC. The encoded protein is CASSLGQGAEQYF.

J is TRBJ1-1 and V is TRBV29-1, with a weak D call TRBD1 (6 bases). The CDR3 consists of 11 residues. Germline lookup yields CDR1 SQVTM and CDR2 ANQGSEA. V gave up 3 bases and J gave up 11 bases, with 13 bases separating them. CDR3 protein: CSVDTGRGAFF. In DNA, the CDR3 is TGCAGCGTTGATACAGGGAGAGGGGCTTTCTTT.

The chain recombines TRBV5-1 with TRBJ2-3; TRBD2 agrees at 10 bases. This CDR3 comprises 16 residues. V gave up 4 bases and J gave up 3 bases; unmatched junction bases: 8. Per the germline V gene, CDR1 is SGHRS and CDR2 is YFSETQ. The CDR3 nucleotides read TGCGCCAGCAGCCCGGAGGAGCGGGGGGGGACAGATACGCAGTATTTT. Translating gives CASSPEERGGTDTQYF.

This sequence joins TRBV29-1 and TRBJ2-4; 7 bases agree with TRBD2. Trimming removed 4 bases from V and 7 bases from J; junction bases left unmatched: 7. Germline V lookup: CDR1 SQVTM, CDR2 ANQGSEA. The CDR3 spans 13 residues. The CDR3 region is CSVAPGGGNIQYF. In nucleotides, the CDR3 is TGCAGCGTTGCCCCCGGCGGGGGTAACATTCAGTACTTC.